The clone carrying this T cell receptor (beta chain) was seen ten or more times. The SP2 primer and nested alpha and beta constant region primers amplified ligated cDNA in four rounds. TCRdb processed the 5' RACE reads anew with MiXCR; each CDR3 protein has one entry. Found here are about 48,000 distinct CDR3 sequences, about 4.8% of them singletons; the top ten hold roughly 0.8%. This record belongs to a study of naive and memory T cell subsets. An oligonucleotide containing a UMI was ligated to the 3' end of TCR cDNA. Adult healthy volunteers gave 2.5 ml peripheral blood for whole-blood RNA. This receptor was obtained from a female donor in good health.

The CDR3 here is CASSQHGTSGSEQYF. DNA of the CDR3: TGTGCCAGCAGCCAACACGGGACTAGCGGGAGCGAGCAGTACTTC. The chain joins TRBV14 to TRBJ2-7; 14 nucleotides match TRBD2. J gave up 6 bases and V 2 bases, and 3 bases lay outside the gene matches. CDR1 and CDR2 (germline): SGHDN, FVKESK. This CDR3 is built from 15 residues. Supplemented by reference TRBV14 and TRBJ2-7, the full variable domain reads EAGVTQFPSHSVIEKGQTVTLRCDPISGHDNLYWYRRVMGKEIKFLLHFVKESKQDESGMPNNRFLAERTGGTYSTLKVQPAELEDSGVYFCASSQHGTSGSEQYFGPGTRLTVT.